What follows describes a single T cell receptor beta chain. Antigen specificity is unknown. V was clipped by 3 bases and J by 4 bases; unmatched bases: 5. Germline V lookup: CDR1 MNHEY, CDR2 SMNVEV (reference sequence). This CDR3 comprises 15 residues. The method was immunoSEQ multiplex PCR; TCRdb's version includes in-frame clones alone and lacks a portion of them. Among about 86,000 clones listed, 91% were seen once. The sample is drawn from a study of OX40 agonist ivuxolimab in advanced cancers. Study-wide context: Given to patients was ivuxolimab, an agonistic anti-OX40 (CD134) antibody. Whole-study findings and limits: In the expanded peripheral T cells, antigen specificity was never determined. At doses 0.1 to 3.0 mg/kg, CD4+ and CD8+ clones expanded. People who partly responded at 0.1-3.0 mg/kg had some of the least clonal expansion seen.

The V and J genes are TRBV27 and TRBJ2-1; TRBD1 matches 8 bases. Sequences were derived from CD4+ or CD8+ T cells sorted from blood, sampled in a trial of the OX40 agonist ivuxolimab. The TCR originated in an adult with an advanced solid tumor such as melanoma, head and neck, liver or kidney cancer. CDR3 sequence (DNA): TGTGCCAGCAGTTTCACTAGGACAGGGTACAATGAGCAGTTCTTC. It encodes CASSFTRTGYNEQFF.